Listed below are T cell receptor beta chains from one sample, sequenced in a study of blood T cell repertoires in COVID-19. This table comes from immunoSEQ multiplex PCR, and its TCRdb copy is limited to in-frame clones, with some not included. The sample holds about 71,000 clones, 85% to 90% seen once. The sample taken for sequencing was peripheral blood. The receptors were sampled from a man aged 50-59 years with acute or convalescent COVID-19. Both conserved end residues are part of each CDR3. Each record gives: V gene, clone size, J gene, CDR3 length, D gene, CDR3 protein, CDR3 DNA. D genes are given only for firm matches. Only some rows state a clone size, as once, few, many or a class for expanded clones.

TRBV6-5	once	TRBJ2-5	14	TRBD1	CASSRPGGVETQYF	TGTGCCAGCAGTCGACCAGGGGGCGTCGAGACCCAGTACTTC
TRBV24-1	NA	TRBJ2-3	15	TRBD1	CATSDAGTATDTQYF	TGTGCCACCAGTGATGCCGGGACAGCCACAGATACGCAGTATTTT
TRBV7-2	NA	TRBJ1-6	14	NA	CASSFGTMRSPLHF	TGTGCCAGCAGCTTTGGTACGATGAGGTCACCCCTCCACTTT
TRBV29-1	NA	TRBJ2-3	12	NA	CSVRGRTDTQYF	TGCAGCGTTCGGGGGAGAACAGATACGCAGTATTTT
TRBV11-3	NA	TRBJ2-1	14	TRBD2	CASSGGLAGNEQFF	TGTGCCAGCAGCGGGGGACTAGCGGGCAATGAGCAGTTCTTC
TRBV2	NA	TRBJ1-5	13	NA	CASSTTENQPQHF	TGTGCCAGCAGTACGACAGAAAATCAGCCCCAGCATTTT
TRBV21-1	once	TRBJ1-2	10	NA	CASRGGCGTF	TGTGCCAGCAGGGGGGGTTGCGGCACCTTC
TRBV5-1	NA	TRBJ1-4	15	NA	CASRLTGFANEKLFF	TGCGCCAGCAGGCTGACAGGTTTCGCTAATGAAAAACTGTTTTTT
TRBV25-1	NA	TRBJ2-1	16	TRBD2	CASSEPGGLVYNEQFF	TGTGCCAGCAGTGAACCGGGAGGGTTAGTCTACAATGAGCAGTTCTTC
TRBV6-6	NA	TRBJ1-5	15	NA	CASSYGRGSNQPQHF	TGTGCCAGCAGTTACGGTAGAGGCAGCAATCAGCCCCAGCATTTT
TRBV7-2	NA	TRBJ2-3	16	TRBD2	CASSSGTSGILDTQYF	TGTGCCAGCAGCTCCGGGACTAGCGGGATTTTGGATACGCAGTATTTT
TRBV6-6	few	TRBJ1-2	15	TRBD1	CASSYRGTGMDGYTF	TGTGCCAGCAGTTACAGGGGGACAGGGATGGATGGCTACACCTTC
TRBV11-2	NA	TRBJ1-1	16	NA	CASTRTSGGSGTEAFF	TGTGCCAGCACACGAACCTCCGGGGGGTCGGGCACTGAAGCTTTCTTT
TRBV19	NA	TRBJ2-3	15	TRBD1	CASSPGTAFTDTQYF	TGTGCCAGCAGCCCCGGGACAGCCTTTACAGATACGCAGTATTTT
TRBV5-6	NA	TRBJ2-1	15	NA	CASSLGSRGGNEQFF	TGTGCCAGCAGCTTGGGCTCCAGAGGCGGCAATGAGCAGTTCTTC
TRBV5-6	NA	TRBJ1-5	16	TRBD1	CASSRGSGQLNQPQHF	TGTGCCAGCAGCCGAGGTTCGGGACAGTTAAATCAGCCCCAGCATTTT
TRBV11-2	NA	TRBJ2-5	13	TRBD1	CATGRDRQETQYF	TGTGCGACGGGCCGGGACAGACAAGAGACCCAGTACTTC
TRBV19	NA	TRBJ2-5	12	TRBD1	CASHDRAKTQYF	TGTGCCAGTCATGACAGGGCGAAGACCCAGTACTTC
TRBV11-2	NA	TRBJ1-1	15	TRBD1	CASSLVKGARTEAFF	TGTGCCAGCAGCTTAGTAAAGGGGGCGCGCACTGAAGCTTTCTTT
TRBV18	NA	TRBJ2-1	15	TRBD2	CASSPLAGSYNEQFF	TGTGCCAGCTCACCTTTAGCGGGGTCCTACAATGAGCAGTTCTTC
TRBV5-6	NA	TRBJ1-2	13	TRBD1	CASSPGQTYGYTF	TGTGCCAGCAGCCCGGGACAGACCTATGGCTACACCTTC
TRBV11-1	NA	TRBJ2-7	14	NA	CASSTTGTTYEQYF	TGTGCCAGCAGCACTACAGGGACCACCTACGAGCAGTACTTC
TRBV7-9	NA	TRBJ1-4	12	NA	CASSIQEGRLFF	TGTGCCAGCAGCATACAGGAGGGGAGACTGTTTTTT
TRBV7-8	NA	TRBJ1-2	13	NA	CASSLSGPYGYTF	TGTGCCAGCAGCTTAAGTGGGCCTTATGGCTACACCTTC
TRBV24-1	NA	TRBJ1-1	18	NA	CATSDRPLTGQGFTEAFF	TGTGCCACCAGTGACCGGCCCCTTACAGGCCAGGGGTTCACTGAAGCTTTCTTT
TRBV7-3	NA	TRBJ2-7	15	NA	CASSLGPGGTYEQYF	TGTGCCAGCAGCTTAGGGCCAGGGGGGACCTACGAGCAGTACTTC
TRBV9	NA	TRBJ2-1	16	TRBD2	CASSVVEAGGTNEQFF	TGTGCCAGCAGCGTAGTAGAAGCGGGAGGTACCAATGAGCAGTTCTTC
TRBV11-3	NA	TRBJ1-1	15	TRBD1	CASTTGGGLNTEAFF	TGTGCCAGCACGACAGGGGGTGGACTGAACACTGAAGCTTTCTTT
TRBV6-2/TRBV6-3	NA	TRBJ2-7	23	TRBD1	CASSRRRSGTGGISGIHPPEQYF	TGTGCCAGCAGCCGACGACGCTCCGGGACAGGGGGCATCAGCGGGATCCACCCACCCGAGCAGTACTTC
TRBV5-8	NA	TRBJ1-6	13	NA	CASSLRGNSPLHF	TGTGCCAGCAGCTTGAGGGGCAATTCACCCCTCCACTTT
TRBV24-1	NA	TRBJ2-5	14	NA	CATSDYGVGETQYF	TGTGCCACCAGTGATTACGGGGTAGGGGAGACCCAGTACTTC
TRBV5-4	NA	TRBJ2-2	15	NA	CASSMDYANTGELFF	TGTGCCAGCAGCATGGACTACGCGAACACCGGGGAGCTGTTTTTT
TRBV6-2/TRBV6-3	NA	TRBJ1-1	15	NA	CASSYLVGGSTEAFF	TGTGCCAGCAGTTACCTCGTCGGGGGTAGTACTGAAGCTTTCTTT
TRBV4-3	NA	TRBJ2-5	20	TRBD2	CASSQEETSGSGNEQETQYF	TGCGCCAGCAGCCAAGAAGAGACTAGCGGGAGCGGTAATGAACAAGAGACCCAGTACTTC
TRBV4-1	NA	TRBJ2-7	15	NA	CASSQDRSDAYEQYF	TGCGCCAGCAGCCAAGATAGAAGCGATGCCTACGAGCAGTACTTC
TRBV5-1	NA	TRBJ2-2	16	TRBD1	CASTKIPGQGIGELFF	TGCGCCAGCACCAAAATTCCGGGACAGGGGATCGGGGAGCTGTTTTTT
TRBV9	NA	TRBJ2-7	16	TRBD2	CASSPGGLAGLYEQYF	TGTGCCAGCAGCCCAGGGGGACTAGCGGGACTCTACGAGCAGTACTTC
TRBV2	NA	TRBJ1-4	15	NA	CASSDRAATNEKLFF	TGTGCCAGCAGTGACAGGGCGGCAACTAATGAAAAACTGTTTTTT
TRBV5-4	once	TRBJ1-4	15	NA	CASSLETGTNEKLFF	TGTGCCAGCAGCTTGGAGACAGGAACGAATGAAAAACTGTTTTTT
TRBV5-6	NA	TRBJ1-1	14	NA	CASSLERRNTEAFF	TGTGCCAGCAGCTTGGAGCGGAGAAACACTGAAGCTTTCTTT
TRBV28	NA	TRBJ1-2	14	NA	CASSFRQGSNGYTF	TGTGCCAGCAGTTTTCGGCAGGGTAGCAATGGCTACACCTTC